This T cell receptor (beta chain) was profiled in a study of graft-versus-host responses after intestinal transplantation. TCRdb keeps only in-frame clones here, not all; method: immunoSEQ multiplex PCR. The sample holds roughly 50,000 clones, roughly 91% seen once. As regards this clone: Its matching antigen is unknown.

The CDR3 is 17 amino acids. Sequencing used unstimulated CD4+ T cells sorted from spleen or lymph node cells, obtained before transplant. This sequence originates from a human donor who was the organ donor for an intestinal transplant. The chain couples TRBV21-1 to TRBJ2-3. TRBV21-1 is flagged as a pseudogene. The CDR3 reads CASSKKGRIKYTDTQYF. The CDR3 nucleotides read TGTGCCAGCAGCAAAAAAGGCCGTATCAAGTACACAGATACGCAGTATTTT.